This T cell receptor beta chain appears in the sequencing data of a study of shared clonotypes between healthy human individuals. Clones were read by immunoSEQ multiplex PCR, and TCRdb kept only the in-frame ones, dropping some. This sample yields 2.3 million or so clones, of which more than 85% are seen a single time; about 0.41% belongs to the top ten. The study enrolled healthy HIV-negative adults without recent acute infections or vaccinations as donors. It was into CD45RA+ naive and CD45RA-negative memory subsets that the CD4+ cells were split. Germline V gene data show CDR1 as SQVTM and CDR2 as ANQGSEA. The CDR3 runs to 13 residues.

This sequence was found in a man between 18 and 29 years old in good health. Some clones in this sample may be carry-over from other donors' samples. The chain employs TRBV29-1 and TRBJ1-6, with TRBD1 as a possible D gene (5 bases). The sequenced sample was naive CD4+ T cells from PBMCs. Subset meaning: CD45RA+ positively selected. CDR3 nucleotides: TGCACCCGGTTGAAGCTATGCGGGGCCCCCCTCCACTTT. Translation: CTRLKLCGAPLHF.